This TCR beta chain was captured in a study of blood T cells in healthy people across ages. Extractions gave at least 5.5 micrograms of total RNA per sample. This clonotype showed up many times. Its antigen is not known. Study-wide points: Donors of long life had a larger count of naive CD4+ cells and greater diversity than aged donors. Naive and antigen-experienced cells could not be conclusively compared, given unsorted PBMCs.

The germline CDR1 and CDR2 sequences are SGHRS and YFSETQ. The CDR3 sequence is 15 residues long. Trimming left V 0 bases short and J 4 bases short, with 11 bases between. A second PCR of 7 to 11 cycles used a sample-barcoded 5' primer and a J-beta primer mix. Each single sample gave us at least 2.5 million CDR3-containing paired-end reads. TCRdb redid the calling of the 5' RACE reads with MiXCR, one entry per CDR3 protein. This table holds 550,000 to 650,000 distinct CDR3 sequences, around 31% found once. The genes are TRBV5-1 and TRBJ2-1, with D perhaps TRBD1 (5 bases). The receptor's source is a woman aged 80 or over in good health. Material for sequencing was blood. CDR3 amino acids: CASSLEGDQYNEQFF. The CDR3 nucleotides read TGCGCCAGCAGCTTGGAAGGGGATCAGTACAATGAGCAGTTCTTC.